This TCR beta chain was found in a study of early T cells in non-severe SARS-CoV-2 infection. The wider study: The input, bulk RNA from unsorted whole blood, was sequenced, and chains were unpaired.

This CDR3 region has 13 residues. V trimming: 4 bases; J trimming: 4 bases; junction bases outside the gene matches: 3. CDR1 is SEHNR, CDR2 FQNEAQ, per germline (reference sequence). General study results and limits: A preference for anti-spike CD8 responses marked VDJdb matching, which missed private and CD4 specificities.

A remark on this clonotype: Its target is unknown.

Each cDNA molecule carried a unique molecular identifier. Via MiXCR, TCRdb re-called the 5' RACE reads, giving one row per CDR3 protein. The sample shows more than 55,000 distinct CDR3 sequences, more than 3.5% of them seen only once. Sequences were derived from whole blood, sampled at baseline. The TCR was taken from an adult who was a healthcare worker with PCR-confirmed SARS-CoV-2 infection or an uninfected control (not recorded which). The donor label of this sample is uncertain. This chain uses TRBV7-9 with TRBJ1-2; the match to TRBD1 covers 7 bases. The CDR3 here is CASSSGTAYGYTF. In nucleotides, the CDR3 is TGTGCCAGCAGCTCCGGGACAGCCTATGGCTACACCTTC.